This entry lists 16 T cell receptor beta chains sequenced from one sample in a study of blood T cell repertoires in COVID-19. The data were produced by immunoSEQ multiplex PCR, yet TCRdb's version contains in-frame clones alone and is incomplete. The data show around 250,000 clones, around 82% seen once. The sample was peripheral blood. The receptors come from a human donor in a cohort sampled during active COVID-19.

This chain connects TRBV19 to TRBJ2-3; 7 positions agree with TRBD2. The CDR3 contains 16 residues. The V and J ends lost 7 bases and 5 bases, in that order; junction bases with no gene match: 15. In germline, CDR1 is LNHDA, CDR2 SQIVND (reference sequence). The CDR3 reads CASTPLGLGHRDTQYF. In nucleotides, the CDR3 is TGTGCCAGTACCCCTCTCGGACTAGGGCATAGAGATACGCAGTATTTT.

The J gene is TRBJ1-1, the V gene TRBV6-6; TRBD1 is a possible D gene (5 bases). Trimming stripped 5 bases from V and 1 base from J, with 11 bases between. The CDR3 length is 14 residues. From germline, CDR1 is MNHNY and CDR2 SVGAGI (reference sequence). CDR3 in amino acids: CASSLNRPNTEAFF. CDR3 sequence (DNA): TGTGCCAGCAGTCTGAACAGGCCGAACACTGAAGCTTTCTTT.

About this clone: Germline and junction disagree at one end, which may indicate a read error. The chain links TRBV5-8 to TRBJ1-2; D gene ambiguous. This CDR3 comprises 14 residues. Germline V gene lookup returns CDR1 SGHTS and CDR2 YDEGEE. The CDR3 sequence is CASNLAQYRYGYTF. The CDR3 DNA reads TGTGCCAGCAACTTGGCGCAGTACCGCTATGGCTACACCTTC.

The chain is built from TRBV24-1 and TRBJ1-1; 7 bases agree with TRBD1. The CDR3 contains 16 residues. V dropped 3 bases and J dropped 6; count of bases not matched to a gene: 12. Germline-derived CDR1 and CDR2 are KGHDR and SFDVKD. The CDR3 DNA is TGTGCCACCAGTGATCCGGATCCAGACAGGGTACCTGAAGCTTTCTTT. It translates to CATSDPDPDRVPEAFF.

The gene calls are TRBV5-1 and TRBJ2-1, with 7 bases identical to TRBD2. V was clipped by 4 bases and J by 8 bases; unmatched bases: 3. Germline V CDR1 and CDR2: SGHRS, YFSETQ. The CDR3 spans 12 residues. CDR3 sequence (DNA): TGCGCCAGCAGCACGGCGGGGGATGAGCAGTTCTTC. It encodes CASSTAGDEQFF.

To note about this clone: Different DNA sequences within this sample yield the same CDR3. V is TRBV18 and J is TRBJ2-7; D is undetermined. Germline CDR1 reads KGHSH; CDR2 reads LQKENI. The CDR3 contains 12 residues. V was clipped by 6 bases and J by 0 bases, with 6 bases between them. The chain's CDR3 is CASSPSSYEQYF. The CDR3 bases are TGTGCCAGCTCCCCGAGCTCCTACGAGCAGTACTTC. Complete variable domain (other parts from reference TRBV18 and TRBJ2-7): NAGVMQNPRHLVRRRGQEARLRCSPMKGHSHVYWYRQLPEEGLKFMVYLQKENIIDESGMPKERFSAEFPKEGPSILRIQQVVRGDSAAYFCASSPSSYEQYFGPGTRLTVT.

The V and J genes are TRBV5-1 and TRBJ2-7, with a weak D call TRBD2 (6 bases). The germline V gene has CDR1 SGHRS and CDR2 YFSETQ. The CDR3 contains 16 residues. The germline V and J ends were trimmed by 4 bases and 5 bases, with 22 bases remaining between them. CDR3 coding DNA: TGCGCCAGCAGCACAAACCCCCCGGGGGAACGGAACGAGCAGTACTTC. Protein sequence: CASSTNPPGERNEQYF. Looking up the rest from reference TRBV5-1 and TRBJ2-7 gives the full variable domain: KAGVTQTPRYLIKTRGQQVTLSCSPISGHRSVSWYQQTPGQGLQFLFEYFSETQRNKGNFPGRFSGRQFSNSRSEMNVSTLELGDSALYLCASSTNPPGERNEQYFGPGTRLTVT.

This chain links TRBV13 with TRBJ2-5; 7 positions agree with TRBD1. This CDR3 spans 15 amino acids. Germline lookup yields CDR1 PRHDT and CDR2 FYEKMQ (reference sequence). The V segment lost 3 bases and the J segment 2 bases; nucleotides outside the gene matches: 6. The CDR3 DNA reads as TGTGCCAGCAGCTTCGACGGACAGGAGCAAGAGACCCAGTACTTC. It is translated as CASSFDGQEQETQYF.

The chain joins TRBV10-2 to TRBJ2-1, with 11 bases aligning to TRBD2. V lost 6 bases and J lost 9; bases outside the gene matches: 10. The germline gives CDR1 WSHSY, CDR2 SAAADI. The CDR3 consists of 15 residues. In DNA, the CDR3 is TGCGCCAGCAGGGACGTAGCGGGGGGGCCGGCTGAGCAGTTCTTC. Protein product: CASRDVAGGPAEQFF.

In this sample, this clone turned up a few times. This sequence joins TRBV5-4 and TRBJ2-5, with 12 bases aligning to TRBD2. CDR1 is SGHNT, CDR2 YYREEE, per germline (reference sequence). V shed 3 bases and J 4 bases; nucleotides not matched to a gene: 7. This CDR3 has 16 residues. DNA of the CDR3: TGTGCCAGCAGCTCCGACCTAGCGGGGGGGCGAGAGACCCAGTACTTC. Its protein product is CASSSDLAGGRETQYF.

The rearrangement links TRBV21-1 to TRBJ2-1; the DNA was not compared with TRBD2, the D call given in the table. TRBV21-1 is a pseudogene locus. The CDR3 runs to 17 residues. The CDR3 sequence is CASSFLLAGGPYNEQFF. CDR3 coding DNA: TGTGCCAGCAGCTTCCTCTTAGCGGGAGGGCCTTACAATGAGCAGTTCTTC.

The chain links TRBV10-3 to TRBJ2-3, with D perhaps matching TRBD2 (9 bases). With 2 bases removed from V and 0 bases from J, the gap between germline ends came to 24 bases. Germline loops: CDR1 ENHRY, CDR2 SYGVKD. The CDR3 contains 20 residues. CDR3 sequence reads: CAISEPQGASGETSTDTQYF. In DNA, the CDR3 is TGTGCCATCAGTGAGCCCCAGGGGGCTAGCGGGGAGACAAGCACAGATACGCAGTATTTT.

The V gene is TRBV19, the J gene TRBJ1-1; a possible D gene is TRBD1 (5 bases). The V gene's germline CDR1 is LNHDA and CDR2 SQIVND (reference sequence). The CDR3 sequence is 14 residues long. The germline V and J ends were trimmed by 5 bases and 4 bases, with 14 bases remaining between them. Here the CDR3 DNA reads TGTGCCAGTAGTGCAAGCGACAGATTCACTGAAGCTTTCTTT. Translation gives CASSASDRFTEAFF.

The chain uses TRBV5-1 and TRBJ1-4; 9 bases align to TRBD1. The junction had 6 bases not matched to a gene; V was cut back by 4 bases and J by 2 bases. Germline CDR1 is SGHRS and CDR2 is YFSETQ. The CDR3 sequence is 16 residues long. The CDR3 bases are TGCGCCAGCAGCAAGGGGACAGGGATGACTAATGAAAAACTGTTTTTT. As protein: CASSKGTGMTNEKLFF.

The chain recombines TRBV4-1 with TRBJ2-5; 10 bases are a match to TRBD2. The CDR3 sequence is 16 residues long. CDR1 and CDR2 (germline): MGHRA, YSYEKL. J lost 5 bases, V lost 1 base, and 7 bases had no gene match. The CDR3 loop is CASSQVFLAGDETQYF. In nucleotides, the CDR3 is TGCGCCAGCAGCCAAGTATTCCTAGCGGGGGACGAGACCCAGTACTTC.

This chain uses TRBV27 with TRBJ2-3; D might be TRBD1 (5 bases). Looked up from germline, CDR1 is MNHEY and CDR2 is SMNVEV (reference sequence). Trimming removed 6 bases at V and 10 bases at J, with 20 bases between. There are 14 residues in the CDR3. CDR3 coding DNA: TGTGCCAGCAGGATAAAGACCAGGGATGTTGCGCAGTATTTT. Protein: CASRIKTRDVAQYF.